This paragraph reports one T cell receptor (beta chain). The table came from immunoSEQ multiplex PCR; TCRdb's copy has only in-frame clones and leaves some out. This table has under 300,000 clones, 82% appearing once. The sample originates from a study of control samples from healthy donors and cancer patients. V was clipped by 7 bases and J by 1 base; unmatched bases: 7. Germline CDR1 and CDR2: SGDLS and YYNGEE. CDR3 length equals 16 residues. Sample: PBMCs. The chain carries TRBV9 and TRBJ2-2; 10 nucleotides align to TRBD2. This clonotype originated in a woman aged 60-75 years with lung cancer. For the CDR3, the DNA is TGTGCCAGCGGGCCCCCTAGCGGGGGGAACACCGGGGAGCTGTTTTTT. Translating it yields CASGPPSGGNTGELFF. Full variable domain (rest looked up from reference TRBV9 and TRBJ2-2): DSGVTQTPKHLITATGQRVTLRCSPRSGDLSVYWYQQSLDQGLQFLIQYYNGEERAKGNILERFSAQQFPDLHSELNLSSLELGDSALYFCASGPPSGGNTGELFFGEGSRLTVL.